What follows is one TCR beta chain and its context. Its antigen is as yet unknown. Using immunoSEQ multiplex PCR, the repertoire was profiled, and TCRdb retains in-frame clones only, with some absent. The repertoire consists of about 64,000 clones, with 75% to 90% occurring once and the leading ten covering 1.7%. The data were obtained in a study of cytomegalovirus exposure and HLA in healthy donors. Study results and caveats: Listed as cytomegalovirus-associated were 150 to 200 TCR beta chains. The tendency of first-cohort TCR clusters to co-occur in the 90 to 150 validation repertoires emerged from a later analysis.

The CDR3 is made up of 16 amino acids. In germline, CDR1 is MNHEY, CDR2 SMNVEV (reference sequence). The germline V and J ends were trimmed by 1 base and 3 bases, with 16 bases remaining between them. Sequenced sample: PBMCs. The chain uses TRBV27 and TRBJ2-7, with TRBD1 as a possible D gene (6 bases). This clonotype was sampled from a woman under 30 in good health and CMV-seronegative. The CDR3 nucleotides read TGTGCCAGCAGTTTATTAGGGGGTACACCAGGCTACGAGCAGTACTTC. Translated: CASSLLGGTPGYEQYF.